This TCR beta chain is drawn from a study of T cells in Graves' hyperthyroidism and ophthalmopathy. Looking at the study overall: Once the initial diagnosis was made, peripheral blood was obtained before any treatment. General study points: Most thyroid clonotypes expanded above 0.001 appeared in blood too. The model's output predicted ophthalmopathy at a median of about 6.5 months prior to onset.

Per the germline V gene, CDR1 is MNHNS and CDR2 is SASEGT. This CDR3 comprises 13 residues. Trimming shortened V by 6 bases and J by 7 bases, and 15 bases separated the two germline ends. Using RNA transcripts as the source, TCR beta CDR3 regions were amplified. When the TCR CDR3 underwent first-round RT-PCR, the HTBI primer set was used. TCRdb re-derived calls from the multiplex PCR reads in MiXCR, one entry per CDR3 protein. The sample lists approximately 360,000 distinct CDR3 sequences, 20% to 25% seen once, with around 70% in the top ten. With a duration under 2 months, the hyperthyroidism was newly diagnosed in patients aged 18 to 65. This clonotype has only a few counts. Its antigen remains unidentified.

Source material: blood. This receptor was identified in a man aged 45-65 years with Graves' hyperthyroidism. This chain uses TRBV6-1 with TRBJ1-2; the D gene is possibly TRBD1 (6 bases). CDR3 coding DNA: TGTGCCAGCAGCGGACAGCTTTCCGGTGGCTACACCTTC. It is translated as CASSGQLSGGYTF.